The 26 T cell receptor beta chains below were found in one sample sequenced in a study of vaccination and CD4 T cells after COVID-19. With the Oncomine TCR Beta short-read assay, DNA from cultured CD4+ T cells was sequenced. TCRdb re-called the PCR reads through MiXCR, storing one row per CDR3 protein. The table includes 10,000 to 15,000 distinct CDR3 sequences, roughly 51% detected once. Treatment specified: approximately 9-day PBMC culture with coronavirus spike peptide pools or control peptides (ViraFEST assay). For these receptors, no antigen is known. The sample consisted of CD4+ T cells from blood, cultured in vitro. All receptors come from a human donor who had recovered from COVID-19.

The chain is built from TRBV18 and TRBJ2-3, with D uncertain. The length of the CDR3 is 13 residues. Trimming removed 0 bases from V and 2 bases from J, with 3 bases in between. Germline assignment: CDR1 KGHSH and CDR2 LQKENI. The CDR3 sequence: CASSPPATDTQYF. The CDR3 region has the DNA TGTGCCAGCTCACCACCAGCCACAGATACGCAGTATTTT.

The chain couples TRBV4-2 to TRBJ1-5; D uncertain. The CDR3 covers 14 residues. With 0 bases removed from V and 1 base from J, the gap between germline ends came to 4 bases. Per germline, CDR1 LGHNA and CDR2 YNFKEQ. The CDR3 loop is CASSQEGSNQPQHF. CDR3 DNA sequence: TGTGCCAGCAGCCAAGAGGGAAGCAATCAGCCCCAGCATTTT.

The chain has TRBV30 and TRBJ2-7; D is uncertain. Deletions cut 5 bases from V and 0 bases from J, with 11 bases between. This CDR3 is built from 13 residues. Germline values: CDR1 GTSNPN, CDR2 SVGIG (reference sequence). The CDR3 here is CAWSTEASYEQYF. The CDR3 nucleotides read TGTGCCTGGTCTACTGAGGCCTCCTACGAGCAGTACTTC.

There are a few counts of this clonotype. The gene calls are TRBV15 and TRBJ1-4; D remains ambiguous. The V end was cut by 0 bases, the J end by 5 bases, with 7 bases between. The CDR3 has 14 residues. In germline, CDR1 is LNHNV, CDR2 YYDKDF (reference sequence). CDR3 in amino acids: CATSRDLRNEKLFF. In DNA, the CDR3 is TGTGCCACCAGCAGAGATCTACGGAATGAAAAACTGTTTTTT.

The rearrangement joins TRBV20-1 to TRBJ2-7, with D possibly TRBD1 on 6 matching bases. Germline V CDR1 and CDR2: DFQATT, SNEGSKA (reference sequence). The CDR3 is made up of 14 amino acids. V shed 6 bases and J shed 0 bases, with 15 bases lying between them. CDR3 amino acids: CSAYDRMPSYEQYF. The DNA of the CDR3 is TGCAGTGCCTACGACAGGATGCCCTCCTACGAGCAGTACTTC.

This clonotype was found a few times. The gene calls are TRBV30 and TRBJ1-2, with 7 bases aligning to TRBD1. Germline values: CDR1 GTSNPN, CDR2 SVGIG (reference sequence). Trimming removed 5 bases from V and 9 bases from J; junction bases left unmatched: 12. This CDR3 contains 13 residues. DNA for the CDR3: TGTGCCTGGTACCGGGACAGCTATAGGAGCTACACCTTC. Encoded protein: CAWYRDSYRSYTF. Full variable domain (rest looked up from reference TRBV30 and TRBJ1-2): SQTIHQWPATLVQPVGSPLSLECTVEGTSNPNLYWYRQAAGRGLQLLFYSVGIGQISSEVPQNLSASRPQDRQFILSSKKLLLSDSGFYLCAWYRDSYRSYTFGSGTRLTVV.

The CDR3 sequence: CAWSLQPPGKAFF. In nucleotides, the CDR3 is TGTGCCTGGAGTCTACAGCCACCAGGGAAAGCTTTCTTT. V usage is TRBV30 and J usage is TRBJ1-1; D might be TRBD1 (5 bases). CDR3 length equals 13 residues. Germline assignment: CDR1 GTSNPN and CDR2 SVGIG (reference sequence). Trimming removed 2 bases from V and 9 bases from J, with 16 bases in between.

This chain's CDR3 is CASSLTGGTTEAFF. The CDR3 coding sequence is TGTGCCAGCAGCTTAACAGGGGGGACCACTGAAGCTTTCTTT. The chain has TRBV11-2 and TRBJ1-1; the match to TRBD1 covers 8 bases. The CDR3 contains 14 residues. After removal of 2 bases from V and 4 bases from J, the junction contained 3 bases not matched to a gene. CDR1 is SGHAT, CDR2 FQNNGV, per germline.

This clonotype is classed as large. The rearrangement links TRBV6-2 or TRBV6-3 to TRBJ1-3, with D possibly TRBD1 on 5 matching bases. Germline loops: CDR1 MNHEY, CDR2 SVGEGT. V was clipped by 7 bases and J by 2 bases, with 12 bases between them. The CDR3 contains 14 residues. CDR3 residues: CASTQAGTGNTIYF. CDR3 nucleotides: TGTGCCAGCACCCAAGCAGGGACTGGAAACACCATATATTTT.

This chain uses TRBV7-9 with TRBJ2-6, with D perhaps matching TRBD2 (5 bases). Germline V gene data show CDR1 as SEHNR and CDR2 as FQNEAQ (reference sequence). CDR3 size: 18 residues. Trimming stripped 3 bases from V and 0 bases from J, with 15 bases between. Written as DNA, the CDR3 is TGTGCCAGCAGCTTCCAAGCCCGGAGGATCTCTGGGGCCAACGTCCTGACTTTC. It encodes CASSFQARRISGANVLTF.

The V and J genes are TRBV20-1 and TRBJ2-1; 7 nucleotides match TRBD2. Trimming removed 2 bases from V and 5 bases from J; junction bases left unmatched: 12. Germline values: CDR1 DFQATT, CDR2 SNEGSKA (reference sequence). This CDR3 has 16 residues. The CDR3 DNA is TGCAGTGCTAGAATCCTCGCGGGAGCGTCTAACAATGAGCAGTTCTTC. This encodes CSARILAGASNNEQFF.

The rearrangement joins TRBV30 to TRBJ2-1, with a tentative D call TRBD2 (6 bases). Trimming removed 3 bases from V and 3 bases from J, with 6 bases in between. The CDR3 consists of 12 residues. Per the germline V gene, CDR1 is GTSNPN and CDR2 is SVGIG (reference sequence). The CDR3: CAWSGSYNEQFF. CDR3 coding DNA: TGTGCCTGGAGCGGGAGCTACAATGAGCAGTTCTTC.

The chain recombines TRBV20-1 with TRBJ2-1; D not resolved. The CDR3 has 15 residues. CDR1 and CDR2 (germline): DFQATT, SNEGSKA (reference sequence). Between the trimmed V and J ends, which lost 0 bases and 1 base, there was a span of 10 bases. The CDR3 loop reads CSARDSSGSYNEQFF. The CDR3 coding sequence is TGCAGTGCTAGAGATTCGTCCGGGTCCTACAATGAGCAGTTCTTC.

This clonotype was detected a few times. This rearrangement joins TRBV20-1 to TRBJ1-2, with TRBD1 matching 8 bases. V shed 1 base, J shed 6 bases, and the junction held 10 bases outside the gene matches. Germline values: CDR1 DFQATT, CDR2 SNEGSKA (reference sequence). The CDR3 runs to 15 residues. In DNA, the CDR3 is TGCAGTGCTAGAGGACTAAGGACAGGGTGGAATGGCTACACCTTC. This gives the protein CSARGLRTGWNGYTF.

The V call is TRBV5-1, the J call TRBJ1-1, with D uncertain. Deletions cut 0 bases from V and 1 base from J, with 7 bases between. The CDR3 length is 14 residues. The V gene's germline CDR1 is SGHRS and CDR2 YFSETQ. The CDR3: CASSLGGGNTEAFF. CDR3 coding DNA: TGCGCCAGCAGCTTGGGGGGAGGGAACACTGAAGCTTTCTTT. The full variable domain, rest sourced from reference TRBV5-1 and TRBJ1-1, is KAGVTQTPRYLIKTRGQQVTLSCSPISGHRSVSWYQQTPGQGLQFLFEYFSETQRNKGNFPGRFSGRQFSNSRSEMNVSTLELGDSALYLCASSLGGGNTEAFFGQGTRLTVV.

The chain joins TRBV6-2 or TRBV6-3 to TRBJ2-2; TRBD1 agrees at 9 bases. Per the germline V gene, CDR1 is MNHEY and CDR2 is SVGEGT. The V gene end was trimmed by 7 bases and the J gene end by 7 bases; junction bases not matched to a gene: 10. This CDR3 comprises 15 residues. The chain's CDR3 is CASMDRGFQGGELFF. In DNA form, the CDR3 reads TGTGCCAGCATGGACAGGGGATTTCAGGGCGGGGAGCTGTTTTTT.

V and J are TRBV11-3 and TRBJ2-3, with no clear D. From germline, CDR1 is SGHNT and CDR2 YENEEA. This CDR3 is 13 amino acids long. The V end was cut by 5 bases, the J end by 0 bases, with 6 bases between. CDR3 sequence reads: CASSPGSTDTQYF. CDR3 nucleotides: TGTGCCAGCAGCCCTGGAAGCACAGATACGCAGTATTTT.

The rearrangement uses TRBV27 and TRBJ1-1; D is possibly TRBD1 (5 bases). Trimming left V 3 bases short and J 6 bases short, with 14 bases between. The CDR3 consists of 14 residues. Germline V gene sequence: CDR1 MNHEY, CDR2 SMNVEV (reference sequence). The CDR3 nucleotides are TGTGCCAGCAGTTTGCTAGGGGTTGCGGCTGAAGCTTTCTTT. It encodes CASSLLGVAAEAFF.

The chain links TRBV19 to TRBJ1-6; possibly TRBD1 for D (5 bases). The CDR3 runs 15 residues. With 5 bases removed from V and 8 bases from J, the gap between germline ends came to 16 bases. Germline lookup yields CDR1 LNHDA and CDR2 SQIVND (reference sequence). This CDR3 is CASSPSGPIDSPLHF. DNA of the CDR3: TGTGCCAGTAGTCCGTCGGGGCCTATTGATTCACCCCTCCACTTT.

The V call is TRBV23-1, the J call TRBJ1-6; possible D gene TRBD1, 5 bases. TRBV23-1 has ORF status, its function being uncertain. Trimming left V 3 bases short and J 8 bases short, with 14 bases between. The CDR3 is made up of 15 amino acids. The CDR3 here is CASSQSGREHSPLHF. CDR3 nucleotides: TGCGCCAGCAGTCAGTCGGGACGGGAACATTCACCCCTCCACTTT.

This clonotype has a single count. CDR3 in amino acids: CASKARMANYEQYF. The DNA of the CDR3 is TGTGCCAGCAAAGCCAGGATGGCAAACTACGAGCAGTACTTC. V is TRBV28 and J is TRBJ2-7; D call uncertain. Germline V lookup: CDR1 MDHEN, CDR2 SYDVKM. V dropped 7 bases and J dropped 3 bases, with 16 bases sitting between them. There are 14 residues in the CDR3.

This clonotype was recorded a few times. This rearrangement joins TRBV20-1 to TRBJ1-2; D ambiguous. In germline, CDR1 is DFQATT, CDR2 SNEGSKA (reference sequence). This CDR3 is built from 12 residues. The V end lost 5 bases, the J end lost 6 bases, and 13 bases lay between the germline ends. The chain's CDR3 is CSAPEGTHGYTF. The DNA for the CDR3 is TGCAGTGCTCCGGAGGGTACCCATGGCTACACCTTC.

V usage is TRBV20-1 and J usage is TRBJ1-1; D is undetermined. V was cut by 2 bases and J by 0 bases, with 1 base left in between. The CDR3 loop spans 11 amino acids. Germline CDR1 is DFQATT and CDR2 is SNEGSKA (reference sequence). DNA for the CDR3: TGCAGTGCTAGAATGAACACTGAAGCTTTCTTT. It yields the protein CSARMNTEAFF.

Of note for this clonotype: A read error may account for a junction end that differs from germline. The V and J genes are TRBV7-2 and TRBJ2-2; D is uncertain. The CDR3 covers 13 residues. Germline CDR1 and CDR2: SGHTA and FQGNSA. The DNA for the CDR3 is TGTGTCAGCAGCTCCCGATACACCGGGGAGCTGTTTTTT. Translated, it gives CVSSSRYTGELFF.

The chain employs TRBV20-1 and TRBJ2-5; TRBD2 aligns across 7 bases. The CDR3 consists of 12 residues. Germline V lookup: CDR1 DFQATT, CDR2 SNEGSKA (reference sequence). Losses at the gene ends were 8 bases for V and 3 bases for J; bases not matched to a gene: 6. The CDR3 sequence: CSRLAGEETQYF. CDR3 DNA: TGCAGTCGTTTGGCGGGGGAAGAGACCCAGTACTTC.

The chain links TRBV10-3 to TRBJ1-1; no firm D call. This CDR3 has 13 residues. Trimming removed 5 bases from V and 1 base from J, with 8 bases in between. Looked up from germline, CDR1 is ENHRY and CDR2 is SYGVKD. In DNA, the CDR3 is TGTGCCATCAGTCCCGATACGAACACTGAAGCTTTCTTT. This gives the protein CAISPDTNTEAFF.